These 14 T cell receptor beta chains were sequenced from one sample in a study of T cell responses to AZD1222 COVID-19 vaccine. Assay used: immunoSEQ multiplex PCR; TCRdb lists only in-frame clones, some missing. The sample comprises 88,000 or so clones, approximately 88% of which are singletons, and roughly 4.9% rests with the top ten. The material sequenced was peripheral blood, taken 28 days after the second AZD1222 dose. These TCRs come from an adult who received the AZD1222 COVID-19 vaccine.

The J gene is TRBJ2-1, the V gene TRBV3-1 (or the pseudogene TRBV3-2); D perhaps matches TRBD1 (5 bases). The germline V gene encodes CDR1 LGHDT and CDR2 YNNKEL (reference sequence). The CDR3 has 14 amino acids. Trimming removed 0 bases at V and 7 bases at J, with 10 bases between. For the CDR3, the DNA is TGTGCCAGCAGCCAAGAGGGCAGGGTAAATGAGCAGTTCTTC. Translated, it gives CASSQEGRVNEQFF.

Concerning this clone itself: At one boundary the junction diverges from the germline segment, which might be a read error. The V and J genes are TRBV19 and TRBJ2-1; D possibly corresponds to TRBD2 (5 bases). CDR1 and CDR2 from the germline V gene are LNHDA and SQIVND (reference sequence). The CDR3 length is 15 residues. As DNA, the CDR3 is TGTGCCAGTAGTATGACTCGGGATTCCTCCAATGAGCAGTTCTTC. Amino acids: CASSMTRDSSNEQFF.

The CDR3 DNA is TGTGCCAGCAGCCCCTATGGGGAAAGGCAGGTCCATGAGCAGTTCTTC. This codes for CASSPYGERQVHEQFF. The genes are TRBV7-6 and TRBJ2-1, with D hard to call. The CDR3 runs 16 residues. Germline assignment: CDR1 SGHVS and CDR2 FNYEAQ. Trimming removed 5 bases at V and 8 bases at J, with 22 bases between.

CDR3 coding DNA: TGTGCCAGCAGCTCCCCAGAGGGGCCGACTAGCGGGGGGCCTCATGATACGCAGTATTTT. Protein product: CASSSPEGPTSGGPHDTQYF. This chain links TRBV21-1 with TRBJ2-3; the table names TRBD2, a call not compared with the DNA. TRBV21-1 counts as a pseudogene. The CDR3 is made up of 20 amino acids.

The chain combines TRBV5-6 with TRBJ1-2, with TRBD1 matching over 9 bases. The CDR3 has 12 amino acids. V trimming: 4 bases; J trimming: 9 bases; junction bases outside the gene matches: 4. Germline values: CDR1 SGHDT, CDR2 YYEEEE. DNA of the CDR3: TGTGCCAGCAGCGTGGGACAGGGAAGCTACACCTTC. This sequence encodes CASSVGQGSYTF.

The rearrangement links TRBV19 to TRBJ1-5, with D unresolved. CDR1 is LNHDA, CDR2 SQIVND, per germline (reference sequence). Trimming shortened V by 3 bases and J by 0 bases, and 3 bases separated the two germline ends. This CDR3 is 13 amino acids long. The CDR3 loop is CASSMDSNQPQHF. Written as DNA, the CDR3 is TGTGCCAGTAGTATGGATAGCAATCAGCCCCAGCATTTT.

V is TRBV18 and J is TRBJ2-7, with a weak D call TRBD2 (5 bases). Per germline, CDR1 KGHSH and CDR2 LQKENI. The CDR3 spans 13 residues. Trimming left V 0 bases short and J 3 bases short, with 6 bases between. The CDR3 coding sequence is TGTGCCAGCTCACCACCCGGGAACTACGAGCAGTACTTC. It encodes CASSPPGNYEQYF.

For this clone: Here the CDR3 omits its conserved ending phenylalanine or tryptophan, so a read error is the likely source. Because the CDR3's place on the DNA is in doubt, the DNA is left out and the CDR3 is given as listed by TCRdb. CDR3 residues: CASILAPR. V and J are TRBV7-3 and TRBJ1-2; the DNA was not compared with TRBD1, the D call given in the table. The germline gives CDR1 SGHTA, CDR2 FQGTGA. The CDR3 length is 8 residues, termini included.

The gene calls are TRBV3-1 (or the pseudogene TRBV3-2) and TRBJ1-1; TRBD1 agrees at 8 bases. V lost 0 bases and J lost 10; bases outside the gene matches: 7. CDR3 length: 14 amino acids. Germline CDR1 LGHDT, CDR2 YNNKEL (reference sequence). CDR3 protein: CASSQEGTGRGAFF. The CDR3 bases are TGTGCCAGCAGCCAAGAAGGGACAGGACGTGGAGCTTTCTTT.

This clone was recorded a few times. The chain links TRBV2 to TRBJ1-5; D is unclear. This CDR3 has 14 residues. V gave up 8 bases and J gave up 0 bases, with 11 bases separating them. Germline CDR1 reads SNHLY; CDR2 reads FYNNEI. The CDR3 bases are TGTGCCAGCTCTCGACGAGATAGCAATCAGCCCCAGCATTTT. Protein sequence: CASSRRDSNQPQHF. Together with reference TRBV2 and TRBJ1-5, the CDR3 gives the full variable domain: EPEVTQTPSHQVTQMGQEVILRCVPISNHLYFYWYRQILGQKVEFLVSFYNNEISEKSEIFDDQFSVERPDGSNFTLKIRSTKLEDSAMYFCASSRRDSNQPQHFGDGTRLSIL.

CDR3 protein: CASSSLVNTEAFF. The CDR3 DNA follows: TGTGCCAGCAGTTCCCTTGTGAACACTGAAGCTTTCTTT. This chain links TRBV12-3 or TRBV12-4 with TRBJ1-1; D gene ambiguous. The CDR3 runs to 13 residues. The germline V and J ends were trimmed by 4 bases and 0 bases, with 6 bases remaining between them.

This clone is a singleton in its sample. The CDR3 nucleotides read TGTGCCAGCAGGCTGGGACTAGCGGGGGGATACGAGCAGTACTTC. It is translated as CASRLGLAGGYEQYF. The V gene is TRBV2, the J gene TRBJ2-7; 15 nucleotides align to TRBD2. Germline CDR1 is SNHLY and CDR2 is FYNNEI. The CDR3 consists of 15 residues. V dropped 6 bases and J dropped 4; count of bases not matched to a gene: 4.

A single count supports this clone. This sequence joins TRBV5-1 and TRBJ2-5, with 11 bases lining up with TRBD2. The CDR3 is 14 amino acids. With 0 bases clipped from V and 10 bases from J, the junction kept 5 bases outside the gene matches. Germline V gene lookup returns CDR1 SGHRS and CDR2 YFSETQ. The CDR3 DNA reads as TGCGCCAGCAGCTTGGTGCTAGCGGGGGGTGACCAGTACTTC. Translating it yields CASSLVLAGGDQYF. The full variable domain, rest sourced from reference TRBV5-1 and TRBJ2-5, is KAGVTQTPRYLIKTRGQQVTLSCSPISGHRSVSWYQQTPGQGLQFLFEYFSETQRNKGNFPGRFSGRQFSNSRSEMNVSTLELGDSALYLCASSLVLAGGDQYFGPGTRLLVL.

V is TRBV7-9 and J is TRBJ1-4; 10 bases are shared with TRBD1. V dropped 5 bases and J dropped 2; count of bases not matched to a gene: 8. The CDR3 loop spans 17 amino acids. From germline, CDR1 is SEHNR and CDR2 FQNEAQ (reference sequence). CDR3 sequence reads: CASSPGGQGLTNEKLFF. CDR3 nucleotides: TGTGCCAGCAGCCCGGGGGGACAGGGGCTGACTAATGAAAAACTGTTTTTT.